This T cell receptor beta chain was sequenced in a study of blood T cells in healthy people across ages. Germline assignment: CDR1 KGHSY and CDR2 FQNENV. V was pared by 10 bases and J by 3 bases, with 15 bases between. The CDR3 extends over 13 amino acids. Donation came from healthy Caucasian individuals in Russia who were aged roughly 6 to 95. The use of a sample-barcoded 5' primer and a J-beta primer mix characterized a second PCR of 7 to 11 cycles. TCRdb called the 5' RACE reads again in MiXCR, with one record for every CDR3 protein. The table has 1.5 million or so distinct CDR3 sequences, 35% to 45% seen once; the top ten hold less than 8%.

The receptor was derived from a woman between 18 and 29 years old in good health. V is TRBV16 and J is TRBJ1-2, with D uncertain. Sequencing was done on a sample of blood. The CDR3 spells CANVDSQYYGYTF. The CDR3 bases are TGTGCCAACGTGGACTCCCAATACTATGGCTACACCTTC.